The 27 T cell receptor beta chains below were found in one sample sequenced in a study of technical replicates of blood from several donors. Clones were read by immunoSEQ multiplex PCR, and TCRdb kept only the in-frame ones, dropping some. The profile shows about 93,000 clones, roughly 96% of them singletons. The sequenced material came from T cells isolated from PBMCs. The receptors were gathered from a human donor in good health.

The chain employs TRBV28 and TRBJ1-2; TRBD1 matches at 7 bases. Germline CDR1 is MDHEN and CDR2 is SYDVKM. The ends lost 7 bases at V and 5 bases at J; junction bases unmatched: 4. The length of the CDR3 is 12 residues. CDR3 coding DNA: TGTGCCAGCACCGACAGGGTTTATGGCTACACCTTC. Translated: CASTDRVYGYTF.

A single count supports this clone. The V gene is TRBV7-8, the J gene TRBJ1-2; a weak D match, TRBD1 (6 bases). From germline, CDR1 is SGHVS and CDR2 FQNEAQ. This CDR3 spans 15 amino acids. Trimming stripped 6 bases from V and 2 bases from J, with 16 bases between. DNA for the CDR3: TGTGCCAGCAGTCTTAGCAGGGGACACAACTATGGCTACACCTTC. This codes for CASSLSRGHNYGYTF.

The rearrangement links TRBV19 to TRBJ1-5, with TRBD1 matching 7 bases. Germline loops: CDR1 LNHDA, CDR2 SQIVND (reference sequence). CDR3 length: 13 amino acids. Unmatched junction bases numbered 3, after V lost 4 bases and J lost 6 bases. CDR3 sequence reads: CASSTQGTQPQHF. The CDR3 coding sequence is TGTGCCAGTAGTACACAGGGGACTCAGCCCCAGCATTTT.

The chain joins TRBV11-2 to TRBJ2-5, with 9 bases that match TRBD1. The CDR3 contains 16 residues. Germline CDR1 reads SGHAT; CDR2 reads FQNNGV. V dropped 0 bases and J dropped 5; count of bases not matched to a gene: 7. For the CDR3, the DNA is TGTGCCAGCAGCTTAGACCGGGACAGGGTGGTGGAGACCCAGTACTTC. It encodes CASSLDRDRVVETQYF. The whole variable domain, filled in from reference TRBV11-2 and TRBJ2-5, reads EAGVAQSPRYKIIEKRQSVAFWCNPISGHATLYWYQQILGQGPKLLIQFQNNGVVDDSQLPKDRFSAERLKGVDSTLKIQPAKLEDSAVYLCASSLDRDRVVETQYFGPGTRLLVL.

The chain employs TRBV5-1 and TRBJ1-3; 11 nucleotides match TRBD1. The CDR3 is 16 residues long. Germline V gene lookup returns CDR1 SGHRS and CDR2 YFSETQ. V was pared by 3 bases and J by 2 bases, with 4 bases of the junction left unmatched. The CDR3 DNA reads as TGCGCCAGCAGCTCCCGGGACAGGGGGGCTGGAAACACCATATATTTT. This codes for CASSSRDRGAGNTIYF.

The chain joins TRBV7-9 to TRBJ2-7; 11 bases map to TRBD2. CDR1 SEHNR and CDR2 FQNEAQ come from the germline V gene (reference sequence). The CDR3 has 14 amino acids. V shed 1 base, J shed 6 bases, and the junction held 2 bases outside the gene matches. The CDR3 region is CASSLELAGAEQYF. In nucleotides, the CDR3 is TGTGCCAGCAGCTTAGAACTAGCGGGAGCCGAGCAGTACTTC.

The chain joins TRBV18 to TRBJ1-5; possible D gene TRBD1, 5 bases. Germline CDR1 KGHSH, CDR2 LQKENI. Trimming pared 0 bases from V and 4 bases from J, leaving 16 bases between. This CDR3 comprises 17 residues. The CDR3 DNA is TGTGCCAGCTCACCACCCGCGTCCAAGGGGAAGAATCAGCCCCAGCATTTT. This sequence encodes CASSPPASKGKNQPQHF.

V usage is TRBV4-1 and J usage is TRBJ2-1; D might be TRBD1 (6 bases). The CDR3 spans 21 residues. The V gene's germline CDR1 is MGHRA and CDR2 YSYEKL. With 1 base removed from V and 3 bases from J, the gap between germline ends came to 28 bases. CDR3 sequence (DNA): TGCGCCAGCAGCCAAGTTGGTTTCAGGGGTCAAAGACTGTCCTTCTACAATGAGCAGTTCTTC. Translated: CASSQVGFRGQRLSFYNEQFF.

The V gene is TRBV4-1, the J gene TRBJ1-1; TRBD1 agrees at 11 bases. The CDR3 extends over 15 amino acids. Looked up from germline, CDR1 is MGHRA and CDR2 is YSYEKL. V shed 5 bases and J 5 bases; nucleotides not matched to a gene: 7. Here the CDR3 DNA reads TGCGCCAGCAGCGCGGGACAGGGGGTAAATACTGAAGCTTTCTTT. Protein product: CASSAGQGVNTEAFF.

This chain connects TRBV6-1 to TRBJ2-3; 7 nucleotides line up with TRBD2. J was trimmed by 2 bases and V by 4 bases; bases with no gene match: 12. The CDR3 length is 17 residues. Looked up from germline, CDR1 is MNHNS and CDR2 is SASEGT. The CDR3 bases are TGTGCCAGCAGTGTTGTCGCTAGGCGGGAGACCACAGATACGCAGTATTTT. Amino acids: CASSVVARRETTDTQYF.

The chain has TRBV13 and TRBJ2-7, with TRBD1 as a possible D gene (5 bases). The CDR3 is 15 residues long. The ends were cut back, 5 bases at V and 1 base at J, with 15 bases in the middle. The germline CDR1 and CDR2 sequences are PRHDT and FYEKMQ (reference sequence). CDR3 protein: CASSQPPTESYEQYF. The CDR3 region has the DNA TGTGCCAGCAGCCAACCCCCGACAGAATCCTACGAGCAGTACTTC.

J is TRBJ2-7 and V is TRBV27, with a weak D call TRBD2 (6 bases). V shed 3 bases and J shed 5 bases, with 26 bases lying between them. The CDR3 is made up of 18 amino acids. The germline gives CDR1 MNHEY, CDR2 SMNVEV (reference sequence). CDR3 bases: TGTGCCAGCAGTTTTGACGGTCCCTCTCCTCTAGCGCCCCACGAGCAGTACTTC. Translating it yields CASSFDGPSPLAPHEQYF.

This clone has a single count. CDR3 sequence (DNA): TGTGCCAGCAGCCCGCAGGGCGACACTGAAGCTTTCTTT. It specifies CASSPQGDTEAFF. The V call is TRBV7-3, the J call TRBJ1-1, with TRBD1 as a possible D gene (5 bases). This CDR3 comprises 13 residues. CDR1 and CDR2 (germline): SGHTA, FQGTGA. Between the trimmed V and J ends, which lost 5 bases and 3 bases, there was a span of 10 bases.

V usage is TRBV7-2 and J usage is TRBJ1-1; the D gene is possibly TRBD1 (6 bases). CDR1 is SGHTA and CDR2 is FQGNSA in the germline V gene. The CDR3 spans 15 residues. V was shortened by 1 base and J by 6 bases, with 15 bases between the two germline ends. CDR3 bases: TGTGCCAGCAGCTTAGTTCTGGGGGCATCGGCTGAAGCTTTCTTT. It codes for CASSLVLGASAEAFF.

The V gene is TRBV6-4, the J gene TRBJ2-1, with TRBD1 matching over 10 bases. CDR1 MRHNA and CDR2 SNTAGT come from the germline V gene. This CDR3 has 17 residues. V gave up 9 bases and J gave up 6 bases; unmatched junction bases: 17. DNA for the CDR3: TGTGCCAGACCCTGGACAGGGGGGAGGAAGAGGTCCAATGAGCAGTTCTTC. It yields the protein CARPWTGGRKRSNEQFF.

The CDR3 bases are TGTGCCTGGAGTAAACTAGCGGGGCCCTACGAGCAGTACTTC. Translated: CAWSKLAGPYEQYF. The rearrangement joins TRBV30 to TRBJ2-7; TRBD2 aligns across 10 bases. Losses at the gene ends were 2 bases for V and 2 bases for J; bases not matched to a gene: 3. Germline CDR1 reads GTSNPN; CDR2 reads SVGIG (reference sequence). The CDR3 covers 14 residues.

The V call is TRBV7-6, the J call TRBJ2-1; TRBD1 matches at 8 bases. This CDR3 has 16 amino acids. Per the germline V gene, CDR1 is SGHVS and CDR2 is FNYEAQ. After removal of 5 bases from V and 1 base from J, the junction contained 7 bases not matched to a gene. CDR3 loop: CASSADRAGSYNEQFF. The CDR3 DNA reads as TGTGCCAGCAGCGCGGACAGGGCCGGGTCCTACAATGAGCAGTTCTTC.

This rearrangement joins TRBV6-6 to TRBJ1-5; 10 bases align to TRBD1. The ends lost 8 bases at V and 3 bases at J; junction bases unmatched: 1. The CDR3 sequence is 13 residues long. The germline gives CDR1 MNHNY, CDR2 SVGAGI (reference sequence). The CDR3 protein is CASGTGVNQPQHF. The DNA of the CDR3 is TGTGCCAGCGGGACAGGGGTCAATCAGCCCCAGCATTTT.

This chain connects TRBV6-1 to TRBJ1-4; D gene unclear. This CDR3 spans 15 amino acids. V lost 1 base and J 5 bases, leaving 11 bases between the germline ends. Germline V gives CDR1 MNHNS, CDR2 SASEGT. The CDR3 DNA follows: TGTGCCAGCAGTGAAGAGCGGGCAGCCAATGAAAAACTGTTTTTT. Amino acid sequence: CASSEERAANEKLFF.

This clone was observed a handful of times. This chain joins TRBV7-9 and TRBJ2-7; TRBD2 matches 13 bases. The CDR3 sequence is 14 residues long. The V segment lost 5 bases and the J segment 7 bases; nucleotides outside the gene matches: 5. Germline V lookup: CDR1 SEHNR, CDR2 FQNEAQ (reference sequence). The CDR3, as DNA: TGTGCCAGCAGCGGAGGGACTAGCGGGAATGAGCAGTACTTC. Translating gives CASSGGTSGNEQYF.

The chain uses TRBV7-9 and TRBJ1-2; D unresolved. Germline CDR1 is SEHNR and CDR2 is FQNEAQ (reference sequence). Trimming took off 2 bases at V and 8 bases at J, with 15 bases between the two ends. There are 14 residues in the CDR3. The CDR3 loop is CASSLSQLAPGYTF. DNA for the CDR3: TGTGCCAGCAGCTTATCCCAACTAGCCCCGGGCTACACCTTC.

CDR3 loop: CASSSKQGYRNTIYF. CDR3 DNA: TGTGCCAGCAGTTCCAAACAGGGGTATCGAAACACCATATATTTT. V gene TRBV6-5 combines with J gene TRBJ1-3; 7 bases fit TRBD1. Germline CDR1 is MNHEY and CDR2 is SVGAGI. V trimming: 4 bases; J trimming: 5 bases; junction bases outside the gene matches: 8. The CDR3 runs 15 residues.

The CDR3 protein is CASSYGLAGFNEQFF. The CDR3 DNA reads TGTGCCAGTAGTTATGGACTAGCGGGATTTAATGAGCAGTTCTTC. This sequence joins TRBV19 and TRBJ2-1; 12 positions agree with TRBD2. Per germline, CDR1 LNHDA and CDR2 SQIVND (reference sequence). The CDR3 consists of 15 residues. V was clipped by 5 bases and J by 7 bases; unmatched bases: 6. The full variable domain, with the rest looked up from reference TRBV19 and TRBJ2-1, is DGGITQSPKYLFRKEGQNVTLSCEQNLNHDAMYWYRQDPGQGLRLIYYSQIVNDFQKGDIAEGYSVSREKKESFPLTVTSAQKNPTAFYLCASSYGLAGFNEQFFGPGTRLTVL.

The V and J genes are TRBV5-1 and TRBJ2-7; maybe TRBD2 (6 bases). Germline loops: CDR1 SGHRS, CDR2 YFSETQ. Trimming cost V 0 bases and J 6 bases, with 22 bases left between them. The CDR3 is 17 amino acids. As DNA, the CDR3 is TGCGCCAGCAGCTTGGGGAGTCGGTGGGGAATGGAGGGCGAGCAGTACTTC. As protein: CASSLGSRWGMEGEQYF.

This chain joins TRBV2 and TRBJ2-2; 9 bases are a match to TRBD1. Trimming took 7 bases from V and 5 from J; bases not matched to a gene: 11. Germline V lookup: CDR1 SNHLY, CDR2 FYNNEI. The CDR3 is 16 amino acids. DNA for the CDR3: TGTGCCAGCATTGGGACAGGGAAAACGGGGACCGGGGAGCTGTTTTTT. This gives the protein CASIGTGKTGTGELFF.

The rearrangement links TRBV29-1 to TRBJ2-4; unclear D gene. V was shortened by 6 bases and J by 1 base, with 4 bases between the two germline ends. In germline, CDR1 is SQVTM, CDR2 ANQGSEA. The length of the CDR3 is 11 residues. The CDR3 bases are TGCAGCGTCCCGGCCAAAAACATTCAGTACTTC. Translated: CSVPAKNIQYF.

The chain uses TRBV4-1 and TRBJ1-2; D unclear. V lost 0 bases and J 0 bases, leaving 5 bases between the germline ends. The CDR3 extends over 14 amino acids. Germline V lookup: CDR1 MGHRA, CDR2 YSYEKL. For the CDR3, the DNA is TGCGCCAGCAGCCAAGACAGTTCTAACTATGGCTACACCTTC. Residues: CASSQDSSNYGYTF.